The 32 T cell receptor beta chains below all came from one sample that was sequenced in a study of blood T cell repertoires in COVID-19. TCRdb's copy holds only in-frame clones and misses some; the assay was immunoSEQ multiplex PCR. Found here are around 150,000 clones, more than 75% of them singletons; the top ten hold around 2.1%. Sequenced input: peripheral blood. All receptors come from a man between 65 and 79 years old with acute or convalescent COVID-19.

The genes are TRBV15 and TRBJ1-1; D gene ambiguous. The CDR3 extends over 12 amino acids. The germline gives CDR1 LNHNV, CDR2 YYDKDF (reference sequence). V was shortened by 3 bases and J by 4 bases, with 6 bases between the two germline ends. The CDR3 DNA follows: TGTGCCACCAGCAGGCGGGGCACTGAAGCTTTCTTT. Translating it yields CATSRRGTEAFF.

The rearrangement links TRBV11-2 to TRBJ1-5; no clear D gene. Trimming shortened V by 3 bases and J by 5 bases, and 14 bases separated the two germline ends. The CDR3 spans 15 residues. Looked up from germline, CDR1 is SGHAT and CDR2 is FQNNGV. The CDR3 protein is CASSFSGLEDQPQHF. The CDR3 DNA reads as TGTGCCAGCAGCTTTTCGGGGTTGGAAGATCAGCCCCAGCATTTT.

The chain is built from TRBV20-1 and TRBJ2-1, with TRBD2 matching 7 bases. Germline V gene data show CDR1 as DFQATT and CDR2 as SNEGSKA (reference sequence). Trimming removed 3 bases from V and 8 bases from J; junction bases left unmatched: 1. The CDR3 runs 11 residues. CDR3 amino acids: CSASTSDEQFF. The CDR3 DNA reads as TGCAGTGCTAGCACTAGCGATGAGCAGTTCTTC.

The rearrangement joins TRBV3-1 (or the pseudogene TRBV3-2) to TRBJ2-1, with D tentatively TRBD2 (6 bases). The V end was cut by 5 bases, the J end by 5 bases, with 13 bases between. CDR1 is LGHDT and CDR2 is YNNKEL in the germline V gene (reference sequence). This CDR3 comprises 14 residues. The CDR3 loop reads CASSYRREHNEQFF. The CDR3 nucleotides are TGTGCCAGCAGCTATCGCCGGGAGCACAATGAGCAGTTCTTC.

This sequence joins TRBV19 and TRBJ2-3, with D maybe TRBD2 (7 bases). The CDR3 sequence is 14 residues long. CDR1 is LNHDA, CDR2 SQIVND, per germline (reference sequence). The ends were cut back, 7 bases at V and 4 bases at J, with 15 bases in the middle. The DNA for the CDR3 is TGTGCCAGTATAGGGGGGGGGCCTCCAGATACGCAGTATTTT. Its translation is CASIGGGPPDTQYF.

The V call is TRBV7-6, the J call TRBJ2-1; 9 nucleotides match TRBD1. Germline assignment: CDR1 SGHVS and CDR2 FNYEAQ. The J segment lost 1 base and the V segment lost 2 bases, leaving 3 bases of the junction unmatched. The CDR3 runs 16 residues. The CDR3 DNA reads as TGTGCCAGCAGCTTACTTGGACAGGGGTCCTACAATGAGCAGTTCTTC. It specifies CASSLLGQGSYNEQFF.

The chain couples TRBV24-1 to TRBJ1-1; no definite D call. Germline V CDR1 and CDR2: KGHDR, SFDVKD. The V end was cut by 2 bases, the J end by 8 bases, with 14 bases between. The CDR3 loop spans 14 amino acids. The CDR3 protein is CATSDSRGGSEAFF. As DNA, the CDR3 is TGTGCCACCAGTGATTCGCGCGGCGGATCAGAAGCTTTCTTT.

Only a few counts were recorded for this clone. The chain employs TRBV30 and TRBJ1-1; 10 bases fit TRBD1. Per germline, CDR1 GTSNPN and CDR2 SVGIG (reference sequence). J lost 11 bases, V lost 3 bases, and 6 bases had no gene match. This CDR3 is 12 amino acids long. CDR3 in amino acids: CAWSRTGGNAFF. The CDR3, as DNA: TGTGCCTGGAGCCGGACAGGGGGAAATGCTTTCTTT. Variable domain in full (rest from reference TRBV30 and TRBJ1-1): SQTIHQWPATLVQPVGSPLSLECTVEGTSNPNLYWYRQAAGRGLQLLFYSVGIGQISSEVPQNLSASRPQDRQFILSSKKLLLSDSGFYLCAWSRTGGNAFFGQGTRLTVV.

The chain carries TRBV21-1 and TRBJ2-1; the D segment call TRBD2 is taken from the table without a DNA check. TRBV21-1 is annotated as a pseudogene. The CDR3 consists of 16 residues. CDR3 region: CASSKDLRGAWNEQFF. The CDR3 region has the DNA TGTGCCAGCAGCAAAGATTTACGGGGGGCTTGGAATGAGCAGTTCTTC.

The chain uses TRBV28 and TRBJ1-1, with a possible D match to TRBD1 (6 bases). Per the germline V gene, CDR1 is MDHEN and CDR2 is SYDVKM. This CDR3 has 11 amino acids. The V end lost 6 bases, the J end lost 8 bases, and 10 bases lay between the germline ends. The CDR3 loop is CASRKQGEAFF. The CDR3 DNA follows: TGTGCCAGCAGGAAACAGGGAGAAGCTTTCTTT.

This clone was found once. The chain is built from TRBV21-1 and TRBJ1-2; the table's D gene call, TRBD1, was not cross checked with the DNA. TRBV21-1 is a listed pseudogene. This CDR3 contains 11 residues. In DNA form, the CDR3 reads TGTGCCAGCACCCCTAGGGGAGGCTACACCTTC. This encodes CASTPRGGYTF.

The chain is built from TRBV9 and TRBJ1-2; no definite D call. This CDR3 is 13 amino acids long. V shed 4 bases and J shed 4 bases, with 11 bases lying between them. The germline gives CDR1 SGDLS, CDR2 YYNGEE. The CDR3 DNA sequence: TGTGCCAGCAGCTCCCGACAAGCCTATGGCTACACCTTC. This gives the protein CASSSRQAYGYTF.

The chain links TRBV15 to TRBJ2-3, with unresolved D. Germline assignment: CDR1 LNHNV and CDR2 YYDKDF (reference sequence). CDR3 length equals 14 residues. V was cut by 5 bases and J by 0 bases, with 9 bases left in between. CDR3 DNA: TGTGCCACCAGCGCCCGACTTAGCACAGATACGCAGTATTTT. Amino acid sequence: CATSARLSTDTQYF. Looking up the rest from reference TRBV15 and TRBJ2-3 gives the full variable domain: DAMVIQNPRYQVTQFGKPVTLSCSQTLNHNVMYWYQQKSSQAPKLLFHYYDKDFNNEADTPDNFQSRRPNTSFCFLDIRSPGLGDTAMYLCATSARLSTDTQYFGPGTRLTVL.

The rearrangement uses TRBV6-5 and TRBJ1-3; unclear D gene. V lost 0 bases, J lost 3 bases, and 9 bases lay in between. CDR3 length: 15 amino acids. Germline V gives CDR1 MNHEY, CDR2 SVGAGI. CDR3 bases: TGTGCCAGCAGTTACTCCCGTTTACTTGGAAACACCATATATTTT. This sequence encodes CASSYSRLLGNTIYF.

V and J are TRBV3-1 (or the pseudogene TRBV3-2) and TRBJ2-5; D is possibly TRBD2 (5 bases). Trimming shortened V by 2 bases and J by 0 bases, and 13 bases separated the two germline ends. CDR3 length: 16 residues. Germline loops: CDR1 LGHDT, CDR2 YNNKEL (reference sequence). The CDR3 nucleotides are TGTGCCAGCAGCCAACTGGACTTCCGGTACCAAGAGACCCAGTACTTC. It yields the protein CASSQLDFRYQETQYF.

This chain links TRBV28 with TRBJ2-7; D is ambiguous. The germline V gene has CDR1 MDHEN and CDR2 SYDVKM. V gave up 11 bases and J gave up 1 base, with 15 bases separating them. The CDR3 loop spans 13 amino acids. The CDR3 here is CACHGPFSYEQYF. CDR3 DNA sequence: TGTGCCTGCCACGGTCCCTTTTCCTACGAGCAGTACTTC.

V and J are TRBV15 and TRBJ2-1; 10 bases are shared with TRBD2. CDR3 length: 16 amino acids. In germline, CDR1 is LNHNV, CDR2 YYDKDF (reference sequence). The ends lost 3 bases at V and 8 bases at J; junction bases unmatched: 10. The CDR3 spells CATSSRLAGGFDEQFF. The CDR3 nucleotides read TGTGCCACCAGCAGCCGACTAGCGGGCGGTTTTGATGAGCAGTTCTTC.

The chain is built from TRBV11-2 and TRBJ2-3; perhaps TRBD2 as D (6 bases). Germline V gene lookup returns CDR1 SGHAT and CDR2 FQNNGV. The V gene lost 8 bases and the J gene lost 4 bases, with 16 bases spanning the gap. This CDR3 is built from 14 residues. Here the CDR3 reads CASSPGLPSDTQYF. The CDR3 DNA reads as TGTGCCAGCTCTCCGGGACTTCCCTCAGATACGCAGTATTTT.

The chain uses TRBV2 and TRBJ1-1, with 7 nucleotides matching TRBD1. The germline V gene has CDR1 SNHLY and CDR2 FYNNEI. The V and J ends lost 6 bases and 0 bases, in that order; junction bases with no gene match: 4. This CDR3 spans 14 amino acids. CDR3 sequence reads: CASRYRGLNTEAFF. The CDR3 DNA reads TGTGCCAGCAGATACAGGGGTCTGAACACTGAAGCTTTCTTT.

The J gene is TRBJ2-1, the V gene TRBV3-1 (or the pseudogene TRBV3-2), with 10 bases that match TRBD1. The J segment lost 2 bases and the V segment lost 4 bases, leaving 5 bases of the junction unmatched. This CDR3 is 16 amino acids long. Germline V gene sequence: CDR1 LGHDT, CDR2 YNNKEL (reference sequence). CDR3 nucleotide sequence: TGTGCCAGCAGCCTCCTGGGACAGGGGCCCTACAATGAGCAGTTCTTC. This translates into CASSLLGQGPYNEQFF.

The V call is TRBV19, the J call TRBJ2-3, with a tentative D call TRBD2 (6 bases). Trimming stripped 9 bases from V and 2 bases from J, with 18 bases between. The CDR3 contains 15 residues. Germline CDR1 is LNHDA and CDR2 is SQIVND (reference sequence). The CDR3 DNA follows: TGTGCCAGCAAGGGCCGACGGGGGATCACAGATACGCAGTATTTT. Its protein is CASKGRRGITDTQYF.

The chain carries TRBV5-8 and TRBJ2-7; D remains unclear. The CDR3 is 15 residues long. Trimming cost V 6 bases and J 0 bases, with 16 bases left between them. From germline, CDR1 is SGHTS and CDR2 YDEGEE. In nucleotides, the CDR3 is TGTGCCAGCACCTCCCCAGCCAGCGTCTCCTACGAGCAGTACTTC. Residues: CASTSPASVSYEQYF.

The V call is TRBV14, the J call TRBJ2-2, with D possibly TRBD1 on 5 matching bases. V was trimmed by 5 bases and J by 3 bases, leaving 13 bases between them. In germline, CDR1 is SGHDN, CDR2 FVKESK. There are 15 residues in the CDR3. CDR3 sequence: CASSKSQGYTGELFF. The CDR3, as DNA: TGTGCCAGCAGCAAATCCCAGGGTTACACCGGGGAGCTGTTTTTT.

This clone was recorded only once. The V and J genes are TRBV3-1 (or the pseudogene TRBV3-2) and TRBJ2-1; D unclear. Per germline, CDR1 LGHDT and CDR2 YNNKEL (reference sequence). Trimming removed 0 bases from V and 0 bases from J, with 6 bases in between. This CDR3 is 15 amino acids long. CDR3 in amino acids: CASSQDPSSYNEQFF. The CDR3 DNA reads TGTGCCAGCAGCCAAGATCCTAGCTCCTACAATGAGCAGTTCTTC.

This chain uses TRBV3-1 (or the pseudogene TRBV3-2) with TRBJ2-4, with a possible D match to TRBD1 (6 bases). Germline V gene lookup returns CDR1 LGHDT and CDR2 YNNKEL (reference sequence). This CDR3 has 14 amino acids. The V gene lost 1 base and the J gene lost 6 bases, with 10 bases spanning the gap. The CDR3 bases are TGTGCCAGCAGCCAAGTTAGGACAGTAAACATTCAGTACTTC. It encodes CASSQVRTVNIQYF.

V and J are TRBV7-2 and TRBJ2-5; 9 nucleotides match TRBD2. CDR1 is SGHTA, CDR2 FQGNSA, per germline. There are 17 residues in the CDR3. V was pared by 2 bases and J by 1 base, with 8 bases of the junction left unmatched. CDR3 loop: CASSLRASGGRQETQYF. The CDR3, as DNA: TGTGCCAGCAGCTTACGGGCCAGCGGGGGGCGCCAAGAGACCCAGTACTTC.

The V and J genes are TRBV9 and TRBJ2-1, with TRBD2 matching over 11 bases. The CDR3 is 16 amino acids. Per the germline V gene, CDR1 is SGDLS and CDR2 is YYNGEE. V lost 0 bases, J lost 8 bases, and 7 bases stayed unmatched. This CDR3 reads CASSVDSSGGFDEQFF. CDR3 nucleotides: TGTGCCAGCAGCGTAGACTCTAGCGGGGGGTTCGATGAGCAGTTCTTC. Supplemented by reference TRBV9 and TRBJ2-1, the full variable domain reads DSGVTQTPKHLITATGQRVTLRCSPRSGDLSVYWYQQSLDQGLQFLIQYYNGEERAKGNILERFSAQQFPDLHSELNLSSLELGDSALYFCASSVDSSGGFDEQFFGPGTRLTVL.

The chain uses TRBV6-1 and TRBJ2-5, with 8 bases identical to TRBD2. This CDR3 region has 16 residues. Germline V lookup: CDR1 MNHNS, CDR2 SASEGT. V lost 2 bases, J lost 5 bases, and 10 bases stayed unmatched. For the CDR3, the DNA is TGTGCCAGCAGTGAACAGTTCGGGCTAGCGGGTGAGACCCAGTACTTC. It yields the protein CASSEQFGLAGETQYF.

V and J are TRBV28 and TRBJ1-2, with D maybe TRBD1 (5 bases). V dropped 2 bases and J dropped 3 bases, with 13 bases sitting between them. The CDR3 contains 15 residues. Germline CDR1 reads MDHEN; CDR2 reads SYDVKM. This CDR3 reads CASSLDGAVYYGYTF. CDR3 in DNA: TGTGCCAGCAGTTTAGATGGGGCGGTCTACTATGGCTACACCTTC.

The chain joins TRBV6-5 to TRBJ2-2; maybe TRBD1 (5 bases). V was trimmed by 3 bases and J by 1 base, leaving 12 bases between them. The germline gives CDR1 MNHEY, CDR2 SVGAGI. This CDR3 comprises 16 residues. In nucleotides, the CDR3 is TGTGCCAGCAGTTATTTGCGGCAGGGGAACACCGGGGAGCTGTTTTTT. Its translation is CASSYLRQGNTGELFF.

The chain uses TRBV11-2 and TRBJ1-2; perhaps TRBD1 as D (6 bases). Germline lookup yields CDR1 SGHAT and CDR2 FQNNGV. Deletions cut 0 bases from V and 7 bases from J, with 18 bases between. The CDR3 has 16 residues. This CDR3 reads CASSLELAGEVGGYTF. In nucleotides, the CDR3 is TGTGCCAGCAGCTTAGAATTGGCAGGGGAAGTAGGTGGCTACACCTTC.

The chain links TRBV6-5 to TRBJ1-5; TRBD1 aligns across 10 bases. The trim removed 7 bases at V and 2 bases at J, leaving 5 bases unmatched. This CDR3 spans 15 amino acids. Germline CDR1 and CDR2: MNHEY and SVGAGI. The CDR3 region has the DNA TGTGCCAGCATACCAGGGACAGGGGGCAATCAGCCCCAGCATTTT. Residues: CASIPGTGGNQPQHF.